Listed below are T cell receptor beta chains from one sample, sequenced in a study of blood T cell repertoires in COVID-19. Assay: immunoSEQ multiplex PCR; the TCRdb copy retains only in-frame clones and omits some. The data contain around 71,000 clones, about four fifths of them singletons. The sample consisted of peripheral blood. Receptor source: a man aged 70 or older with acute or convalescent COVID-19. CDR3s include the opening cysteine and the closing phenylalanine or tryptophan. Fields, in order: J gene, clone size, D gene, V gene, CDR3 protein, CDR3 DNA. A D gene is named only where the DNA matches it firmly. Rows give clone size only sometimes, using once, few, many, or a class for an expanded clone.

TRBJ1-1 | NA | TRBD1 | TRBV19 | CASTGQGRIEAFF | TGTGCCAGTACCGGACAGGGCCGGATTGAAGCTTTCTTT
TRBJ2-3 | NA | NA | TRBV14 | CASSQDNTGWDTQYF | TGTGCCAGCAGCCAAGATAACACGGGATGGGATACGCAGTATTTT
TRBJ2-7 | NA | TRBD1 | TRBV6-6 | CASSRDSQIYEQYF | TGTGCCAGTAGCCGGGACAGCCAAATCTACGAGCAGTACTTC
TRBJ1-3 | NA | NA | TRBV5-4 | CASSLDRAGNTIYF | TGTGCCAGCAGCTTGGACAGGGCTGGAAACACCATATATTTT
TRBJ1-5 | NA | NA | TRBV19 | CASSISGQGRISQHF | TGTGCCAGTAGTATTTCGGGGCAGGGGCGTATATCCCAGCATTTT
TRBJ2-3 | NA | TRBD2 | TRBV7-7 | CASSPLAGESDTQYF | TGTGCCAGCAGCCCTCTAGCGGGAGAGAGCGATACGCAGTATTTT
TRBJ1-5 | once | NA | TRBV2 | CASSEGSRGSNQPQHF | TGTGCCAGCAGTGAAGGGTCTAGGGGTAGCAATCAGCCCCAGCATTTT
TRBJ1-1 | NA | NA | TRBV28 | CASSSGGREAEAFF | TGTGCCAGCAGCAGTGGGGGTAGGGAGGCTGAAGCTTTCTTT
TRBJ2-1 | NA | NA | TRBV3-1/TRBV3-2 | CASSQDGAGADNEQFF | TGTGCCAGCAGCCAAGATGGGGCAGGGGCAGACAATGAGCAGTTCTTC
TRBJ1-2 | NA | NA | TRBV6-5 | CASSRDRINYGYTF | TGTGCCAGCAGCCGAGACAGAATTAACTATGGCTACACCTTC
TRBJ1-1 | NA | TRBD1 | TRBV19 | CASRRSPGGGNTEAFF | TGTGCCAGTAGACGGTCTCCAGGGGGTGGGAACACTGAAGCTTTCTTT
TRBJ2-1 | NA | NA | TRBV11-3 | CASSLLSRNEQFF | TGTGCCAGCAGCTTATTATCCCGCAATGAGCAGTTCTTC
TRBJ1-1 | NA | NA | TRBV4-2 | CASSQEGDTYSHTEAFF | TGTGCCAGCAGCCAAGAAGGGGACACTTATTCACACACTGAAGCTTTCTTT
TRBJ1-1 | once | NA | TRBV20-1 | CSRSRDTEAFF | TGCAGTCGGTCCCGGGACACTGAAGCTTTCTTT
TRBJ1-6 | NA | TRBD1 | TRBV6-5 | CASSFDRVHNSPLHF | TGTGCCAGCAGTTTCGACAGGGTCCATAATTCACCCCTCCACTTT
TRBJ1-2 | NA | TRBD1 | TRBV6-1 | CASSEVGTGSGYTF | TGTGCCAGCAGTGAAGTAGGGACAGGGAGTGGCTACACCTTC
TRBJ2-3 | NA | NA | TRBV11-1 | CASSSPTRGDTQYF | TGTGCCAGCAGCTCGCCTACTCGGGGAGATACGCAGTATTTT
TRBJ2-5 | NA | NA | TRBV2 | CASTGQETQYF | TGTGCCAGCACAGGCCAAGAGACCCAGTACTTC
TRBJ2-6 | NA | TRBD1 | TRBV27 | CASSLRRQGPGSGANVLTF | TGTGCCAGCAGTTTACGCAGACAGGGGCCAGGCTCTGGGGCCAACGTCCTGACTTTC
TRBJ1-2 | NA | TRBD1 | TRBV7-3 | CASSSDQATGGGYTF | TGTGCCAGCAGCTCCGATCAAGCGACAGGGGGCGGCTACACCTTC
TRBJ2-3 | NA | NA | TRBV5-5 | CASSFQDLTDTQYF | TGTGCCAGCAGCTTTCAGGATCTCACAGATACGCAGTATTTT
TRBJ2-1 | NA | NA | TRBV6-2/TRBV6-3 | CASSSDVGGAYNEQFF | TGTGCCAGCAGTTCCGATGTCGGAGGGGCCTACAATGAGCAGTTCTTC
TRBJ2-5 | NA | TRBD1 | TRBV6-2/TRBV6-3 | CASSQGQGQETQYF | TGTGCCAGCAGTCAGGGACAGGGGCAAGAGACCCAGTACTTC
TRBJ2-7 | NA | NA | TRBV10-1 | CASMDSLASYEQYF | TGCGCCAGCATGGACAGCCTAGCCTCCTACGAGCAGTACTTC
TRBJ1-1 | NA | NA | TRBV7-9 | CASSLRAAVTEAFF | TGTGCCAGCAGCTTGAGGGCGGCCGTCACTGAAGCTTTCTTT
TRBJ2-1 | NA | NA | TRBV7-2 | CASSLRVYNEQFF | TGTGCCAGCAGCTTGCGGGTCTACAATGAGCAGTTCTTC
TRBJ2-5 | NA | TRBD2 | TRBV9 | CASSVLTSGQETQYF | TGTGCCAGCAGCGTACTGACTAGCGGGCAAGAGACCCAGTACTTC
TRBJ2-6 | NA | NA | TRBV3-1/TRBV3-2 | CASSQEGAGANVLTF | TGTGCCAGCAGCCAAGAGGGGGCCGGGGCCAACGTCCTGACTTTC
TRBJ1-5 | NA | NA | TRBV29-1 | CSVVIGARSNQPQHF | TGCAGCGTTGTTATTGGGGCTCGCAGCAATCAGCCCCAGCATTTT
TRBJ1-5 | NA | TRBD1 | TRBV27 | CASSLIPHDRGLSNQPQHF | TGTGCCAGCAGCCTCATACCACACGACAGGGGACTTAGCAATCAGCCCCAGCATTTT
TRBJ1-3 | once | NA | TRBV6-2/TRBV6-3 | CASSNGNSAGNTIYF | TGTGCCAGCAGTAACGGGAACAGCGCTGGAAACACCATATATTTT
TRBJ2-1 | NA | NA | TRBV2 | CASSLGLSSYNEQFF | TGTGCCAGCAGTTTGGGACTCTCCTCCTACAATGAGCAGTTCTTC
TRBJ2-3 | few | TRBD2 | TRBV4-1 | CASSQEGLAGVDTQYF | TGCGCCAGCAGCCAAGAGGGACTAGCGGGCGTAGATACGCAGTATTTT
TRBJ2-7 | NA | NA | TRBV28 | CASSRRGVLNEQYF | TGTGCCAGCAGTCGGCGGGGTGTGTTAAACGAGCAGTACTTC
TRBJ2-4 | NA | NA | TRBV11-1 | CASSLLSSQSGNIQYF | TGTGCCAGCAGCTTATTGTCTTCCCAGTCGGGGAACATTCAGTACTTC
TRBJ1-5 | once | NA | TRBV19 | CAAGIGGGQPQHF | TGTGCCGCCGGTATCGGGGGAGGTCAGCCCCAGCATTTT
TRBJ1-6 | few | TRBD1 | TRBV30 | CAGRSDRGNSPLHF | TGTGCTGGCCGATCAGACAGGGGCAATTCACCCCTCCACTTT
TRBJ2-7 | NA | TRBD1 | TRBV3-1/TRBV3-2 | CATRQGYSYEQYF | TGTGCCACTCGACAGGGATATAGCTACGAGCAGTACTTC
TRBJ1-2 | NA | NA | TRBV5-4 | CASSLALAGSTGYTF | TGTGCCAGCAGCTTGGCCTTGGCAGGCAGCACTGGCTACACCTTC
TRBJ2-7 | NA | TRBD1 | TRBV3-1/TRBV3-2 | CASSRNRDRDYEQYF | TGTGCCAGCAGCCGTAACCGGGACAGGGACTACGAGCAGTACTTC
TRBJ1-5 | NA | NA | TRBV27 | CASSLSPGLGVYSNQPQHF | TGTGCCAGCAGTTTATCCCCGGGCCTAGGGGTGTATAGCAATCAGCCCCAGCATTTT
TRBJ2-7 | few | NA | TRBV7-9 | CASSPYPAASGKFYEQYF | TGTGCCAGCAGCCCTTACCCAGCTGCGTCAGGGAAATTCTACGAGCAGTACTTC
TRBJ1-1 | NA | TRBD1 | TRBV7-9 | CASSATGAGNTEAFF | TGTGCCAGCAGCGCGACAGGGGCTGGGAACACTGAAGCTTTCTTT
TRBJ2-1 | NA | TRBD2 | TRBV27 | CASSLSAGGHNEQFF | TGTGCCAGCAGTTTATCGGCGGGAGGGCACAATGAGCAGTTCTTC
TRBJ1-5 | few | NA | TRBV27 | CASSLVAQGNQPQHF | TGTGCCAGCAGTTTAGTAGCACAGGGCAATCAGCCCCAGCATTTT
TRBJ1-2 | NA | NA | TRBV12-3/TRBV12-4 | CASLLGREGGYTF | TGTGCCAGCCTCCTCGGGCGGGAGGGTGGCTACACCTTC
TRBJ2-3 | NA | NA | TRBV28 | CASGGESTDTQYF | TGTGCCAGCGGAGGCGAAAGCACAGATACGCAGTATTTT
TRBJ1-2 | once | NA | TRBV25-1 | CASSGPFAEDYGYTF | TGTGCCAGCAGTGGCCCGTTTGCAGAAGACTATGGCTACACCTTC
TRBJ1-1 | few | NA | TRBV5-1 | CASSPGGMNTEAFF | TGCGCCAGCAGCCCTGGCGGTATGAACACTGAAGCTTTCTTT
TRBJ2-1 | NA | TRBD2 | TRBV30 | CAWSVLTSGKGEQFF | TGTGCCTGGAGTGTACTGACTAGCGGGAAAGGTGAGCAGTTCTTC
TRBJ2-1 | NA | TRBD2 | TRBV19 | CASNDAASGLRNEQFF | TGTGCCAGTAACGATGCGGCTAGCGGGCTCCGAAATGAGCAGTTCTTC
TRBJ2-7 | NA | TRBD2 | TRBV20-1 | CSASEGLAVYEQYF | TGCAGTGCTAGTGAGGGACTAGCGGTCTACGAGCAGTACTTC
TRBJ1-1 | NA | NA | TRBV29-1 | CSGDQGTEAFF | TGCAGCGGTGACCAGGGGACTGAAGCTTTCTTT